The sequence of this T cell receptor (beta chain) was determined in a study of CD8 T cells in Susac syndrome. General study points: An acknowledgment was made by the study that its TCR sequencing and HLA analysis involved relatively few individuals.

From germline, CDR1 is SGDLS and CDR2 YYNGEE. V lost 6 bases, J lost 4 bases, and 9 bases stayed unmatched. The CDR3 extends over 14 amino acids. An amount of RNA that ranged from 0.5 to 1 ug was reverse transcribed with random hexamers. TCRdb used MiXCR to reprocess the immunoSEQ multiplex PCR reads, holding one entry per CDR3 protein. The table records 210,000 or so distinct CDR3 sequences, roughly 92% of them present only once. Of note for this clonotype: The antigen is not known.

The sample comprised CD8+ T cells from PBMCs. The V and J genes are TRBV9 and TRBJ1-1; 7 bases match TRBD1. This clonotype was sampled from a human donor with multiple sclerosis. CDR3 nucleotides: TGTGCCAGCACCTCACAGGGGTTCGGCACTGAAGCTTTCTTT. Its translation: CASTSQGFGTEAFF. Using reference TRBV9 and TRBJ1-1 for the parts outside the CDR3, the full variable domain is DSGVTQTPKHLITATGQRVTLRCSPRSGDLSVYWYQQSLDQGLQFLIQYYNGEERAKGNILERFSAQQFPDLHSELNLSSLELGDSALYFCASTSQGFGTEAFFGQGTRLTVV.